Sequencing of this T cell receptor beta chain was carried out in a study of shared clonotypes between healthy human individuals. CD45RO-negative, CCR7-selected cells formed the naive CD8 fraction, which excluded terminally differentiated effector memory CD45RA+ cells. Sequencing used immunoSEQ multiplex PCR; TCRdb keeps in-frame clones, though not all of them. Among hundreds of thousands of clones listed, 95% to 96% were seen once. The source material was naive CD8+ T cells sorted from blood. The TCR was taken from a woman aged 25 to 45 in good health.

The CDR3 coding sequence is TGTGCCTGGAGCTACTTGAGGGATAACACTGAAGCTTTCTTT. Translated, it gives CAWSYLRDNTEAFF. The chain links TRBV30 to TRBJ1-1, with no clear D. The CDR3 spans 14 residues. Germline lookup yields CDR1 GTSNPN and CDR2 SVGIG (reference sequence). V was cut by 3 bases and J by 2 bases, with 13 bases left in between.